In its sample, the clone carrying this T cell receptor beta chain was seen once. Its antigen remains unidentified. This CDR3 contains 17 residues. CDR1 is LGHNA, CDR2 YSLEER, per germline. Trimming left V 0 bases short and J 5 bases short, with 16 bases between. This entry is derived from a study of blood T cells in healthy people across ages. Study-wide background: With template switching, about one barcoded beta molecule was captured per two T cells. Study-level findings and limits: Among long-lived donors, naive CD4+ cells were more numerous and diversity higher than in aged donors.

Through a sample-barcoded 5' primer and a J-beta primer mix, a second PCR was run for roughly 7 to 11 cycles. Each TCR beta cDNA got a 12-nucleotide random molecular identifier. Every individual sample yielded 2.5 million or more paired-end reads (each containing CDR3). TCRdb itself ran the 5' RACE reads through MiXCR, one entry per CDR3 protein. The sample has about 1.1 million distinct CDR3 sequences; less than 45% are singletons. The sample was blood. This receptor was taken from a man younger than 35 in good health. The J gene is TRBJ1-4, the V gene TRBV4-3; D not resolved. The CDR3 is CASSQEWREGPNEKLFF. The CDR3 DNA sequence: TGCGCCAGCAGCCAAGAATGGAGGGAAGGACCAAATGAAAAACTGTTTTTT.